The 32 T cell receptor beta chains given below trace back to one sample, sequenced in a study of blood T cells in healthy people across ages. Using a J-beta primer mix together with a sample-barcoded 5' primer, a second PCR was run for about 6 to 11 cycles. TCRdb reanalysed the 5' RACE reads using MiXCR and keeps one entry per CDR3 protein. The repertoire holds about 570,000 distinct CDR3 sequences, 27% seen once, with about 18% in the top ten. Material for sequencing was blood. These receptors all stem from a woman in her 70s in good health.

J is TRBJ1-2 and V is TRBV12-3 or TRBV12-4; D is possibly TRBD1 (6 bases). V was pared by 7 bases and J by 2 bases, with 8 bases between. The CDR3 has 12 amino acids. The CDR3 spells CASNRANYGYTF. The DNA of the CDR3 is TGTGCCAGCAACAGGGCAAACTATGGCTACACCTTC.

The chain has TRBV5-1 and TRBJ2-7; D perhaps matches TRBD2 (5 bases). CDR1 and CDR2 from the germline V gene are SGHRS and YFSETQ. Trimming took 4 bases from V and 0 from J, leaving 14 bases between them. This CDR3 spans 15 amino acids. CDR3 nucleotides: TGCGCCAGCAGCCGGGGTTACCAGTTCTCCTACGAGCAGTACTTC. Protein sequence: CASSRGYQFSYEQYF.

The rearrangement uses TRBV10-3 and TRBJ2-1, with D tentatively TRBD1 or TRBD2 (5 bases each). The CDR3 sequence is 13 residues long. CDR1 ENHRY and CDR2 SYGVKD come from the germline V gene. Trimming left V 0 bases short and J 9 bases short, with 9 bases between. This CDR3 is CAISESQRGEQFF. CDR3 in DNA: TGTGCCATCAGTGAGTCGCAGAGGGGTGAGCAGTTCTTC.

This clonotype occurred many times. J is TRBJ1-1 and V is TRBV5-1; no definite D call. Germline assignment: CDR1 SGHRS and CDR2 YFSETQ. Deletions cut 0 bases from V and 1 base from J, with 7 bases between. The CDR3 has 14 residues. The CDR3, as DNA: TGCGCCAGCAGCTTGGATCCAGGGAACACTGAAGCTTTCTTT. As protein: CASSLDPGNTEAFF.

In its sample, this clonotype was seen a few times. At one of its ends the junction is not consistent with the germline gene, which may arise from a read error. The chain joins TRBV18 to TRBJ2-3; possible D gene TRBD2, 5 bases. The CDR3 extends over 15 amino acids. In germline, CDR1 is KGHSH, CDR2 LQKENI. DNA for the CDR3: TGTGCCAACTCACCTAGCCCGGCTGGCACAGATACGCAGTATTTT. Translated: CANSPSPAGTDTQYF.

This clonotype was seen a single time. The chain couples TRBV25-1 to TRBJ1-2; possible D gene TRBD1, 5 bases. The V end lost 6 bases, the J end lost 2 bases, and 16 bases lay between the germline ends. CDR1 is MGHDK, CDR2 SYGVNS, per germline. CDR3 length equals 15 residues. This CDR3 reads CASSPGGKGNYGYTF. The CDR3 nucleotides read TGTGCCAGCAGCCCGGGGGGAAAGGGGAACTATGGCTACACCTTC.

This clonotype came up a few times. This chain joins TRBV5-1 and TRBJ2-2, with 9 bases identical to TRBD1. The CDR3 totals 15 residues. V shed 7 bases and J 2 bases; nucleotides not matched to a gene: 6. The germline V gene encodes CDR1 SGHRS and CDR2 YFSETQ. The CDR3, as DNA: TGCGCCAGCGTGGACAGGGGAATTAACACCGGGGAGCTGTTTTTT. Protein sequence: CASVDRGINTGELFF. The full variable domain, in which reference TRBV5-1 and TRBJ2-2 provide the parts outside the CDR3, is KAGVTQTPRYLIKTRGQQVTLSCSPISGHRSVSWYQQTPGQGLQFLFEYFSETQRNKGNFPGRFSGRQFSNSRSEMNVSTLELGDSALYLCASVDRGINTGELFFGEGSRLTVL.

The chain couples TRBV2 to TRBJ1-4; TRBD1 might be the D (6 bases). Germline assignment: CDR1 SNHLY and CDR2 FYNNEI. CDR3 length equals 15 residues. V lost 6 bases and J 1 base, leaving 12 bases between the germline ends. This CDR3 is CASRQLQGTNEKLFF. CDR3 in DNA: TGTGCCAGCAGACAGTTACAGGGAACTAATGAAAAACTGTTTTTT.

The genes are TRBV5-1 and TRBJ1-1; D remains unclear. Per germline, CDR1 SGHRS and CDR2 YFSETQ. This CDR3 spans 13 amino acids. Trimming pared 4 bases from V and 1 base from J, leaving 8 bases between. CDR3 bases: TGCGCCAGCAGCCGCGACCCGAACACTGAAGCTTTCTTT. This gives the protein CASSRDPNTEAFF.

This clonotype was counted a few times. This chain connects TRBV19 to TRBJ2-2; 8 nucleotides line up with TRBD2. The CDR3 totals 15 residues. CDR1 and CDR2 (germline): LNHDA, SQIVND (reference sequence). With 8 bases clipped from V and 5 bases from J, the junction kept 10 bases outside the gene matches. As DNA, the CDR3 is TGTGCCAGTGTTAGCGGGGAGAGTTGGACCGGGGAGCTGTTTTTT. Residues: CASVSGESWTGELFF.

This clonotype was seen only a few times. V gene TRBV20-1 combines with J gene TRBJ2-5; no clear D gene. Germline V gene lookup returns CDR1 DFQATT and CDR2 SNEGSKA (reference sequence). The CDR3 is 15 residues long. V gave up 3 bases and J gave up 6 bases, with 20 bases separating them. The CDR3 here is CSASMAVLERKTQYF. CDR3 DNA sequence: TGCAGTGCTAGCATGGCGGTCCTAGAGAGGAAGACCCAGTACTTC.

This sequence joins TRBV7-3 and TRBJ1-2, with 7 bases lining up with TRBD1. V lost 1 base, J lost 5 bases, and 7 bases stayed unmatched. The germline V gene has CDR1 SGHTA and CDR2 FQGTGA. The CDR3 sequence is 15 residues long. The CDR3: CASSLRRTGDYGYTF. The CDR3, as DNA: TGTGCCAGCAGCTTAAGACGCACAGGGGATTATGGCTACACCTTC.

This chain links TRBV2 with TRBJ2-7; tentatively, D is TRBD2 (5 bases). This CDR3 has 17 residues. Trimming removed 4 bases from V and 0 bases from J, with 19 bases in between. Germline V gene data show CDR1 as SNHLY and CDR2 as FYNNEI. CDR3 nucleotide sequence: TGTGCCAGCAGTGGGGCCCCTGGTCGGGCGGGCTCCTACGAGCAGTACTTC. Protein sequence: CASSGAPGRAGSYEQYF.

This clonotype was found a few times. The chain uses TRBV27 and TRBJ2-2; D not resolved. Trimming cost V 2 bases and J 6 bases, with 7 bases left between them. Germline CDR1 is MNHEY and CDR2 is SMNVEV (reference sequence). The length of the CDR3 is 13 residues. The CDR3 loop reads CASSLTWAGELFF. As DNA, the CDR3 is TGTGCCAGCAGTTTAACGTGGGCCGGGGAGCTGTTTTTT.

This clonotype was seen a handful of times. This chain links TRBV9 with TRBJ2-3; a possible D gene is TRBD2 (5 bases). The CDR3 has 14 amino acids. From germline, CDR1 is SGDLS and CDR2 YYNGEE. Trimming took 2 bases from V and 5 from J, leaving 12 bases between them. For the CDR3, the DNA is TGTGCCAGCAGCGTTGGGCGGGCTGGAGATACGCAGTATTTT. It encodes CASSVGRAGDTQYF.

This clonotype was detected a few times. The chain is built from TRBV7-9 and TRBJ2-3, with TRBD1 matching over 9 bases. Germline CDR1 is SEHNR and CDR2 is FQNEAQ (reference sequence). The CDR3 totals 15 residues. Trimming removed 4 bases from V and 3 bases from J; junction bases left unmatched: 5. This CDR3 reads CASSYWDRATDTQYF. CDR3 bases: TGTGCCAGCAGCTACTGGGACAGGGCTACAGATACGCAGTATTTT.

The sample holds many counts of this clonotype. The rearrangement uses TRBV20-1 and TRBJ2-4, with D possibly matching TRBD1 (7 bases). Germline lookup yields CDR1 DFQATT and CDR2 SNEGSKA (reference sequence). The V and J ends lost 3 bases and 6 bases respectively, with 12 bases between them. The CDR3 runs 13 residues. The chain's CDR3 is CSARQGGRNIQYF. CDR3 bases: TGCAGTGCTAGGCAGGGGGGAAGAAACATTCAGTACTTC.

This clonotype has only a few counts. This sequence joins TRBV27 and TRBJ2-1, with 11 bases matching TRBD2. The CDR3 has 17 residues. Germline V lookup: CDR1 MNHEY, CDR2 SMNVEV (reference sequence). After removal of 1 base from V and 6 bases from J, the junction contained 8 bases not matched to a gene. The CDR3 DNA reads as TGTGCCAGCAGTTTATTGGGTCCCACTAGCGGGGGCAATGAGCAGTTCTTC. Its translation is CASSLLGPTSGGNEQFF.

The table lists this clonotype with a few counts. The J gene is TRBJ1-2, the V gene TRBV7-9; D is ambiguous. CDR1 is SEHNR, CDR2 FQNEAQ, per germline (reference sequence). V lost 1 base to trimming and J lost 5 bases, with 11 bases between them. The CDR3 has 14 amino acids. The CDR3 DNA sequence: TGTGCCAGCAGCTTAGAAGTAGCCAGGTATGGCTACACCTTC. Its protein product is CASSLEVARYGYTF.

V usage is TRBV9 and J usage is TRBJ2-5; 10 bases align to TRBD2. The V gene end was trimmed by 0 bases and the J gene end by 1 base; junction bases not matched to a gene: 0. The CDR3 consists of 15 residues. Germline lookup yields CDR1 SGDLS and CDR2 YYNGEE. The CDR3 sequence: CASSVERGGQETQYF. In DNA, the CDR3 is TGTGCCAGCAGCGTAGAGCGGGGGGGCCAAGAGACCCAGTACTTC.

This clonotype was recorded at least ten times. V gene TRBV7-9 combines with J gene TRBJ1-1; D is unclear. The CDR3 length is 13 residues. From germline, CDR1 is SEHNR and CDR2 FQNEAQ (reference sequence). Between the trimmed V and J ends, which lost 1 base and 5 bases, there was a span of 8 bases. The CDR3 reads CASSLDGGTEAFF. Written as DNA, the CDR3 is TGTGCCAGCAGCTTAGATGGTGGAACTGAAGCTTTCTTT.

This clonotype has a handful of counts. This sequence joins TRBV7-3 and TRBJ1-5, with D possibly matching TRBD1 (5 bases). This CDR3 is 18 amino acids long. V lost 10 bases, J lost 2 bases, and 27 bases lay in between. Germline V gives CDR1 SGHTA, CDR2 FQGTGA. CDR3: CAIPFGVRDWLGNQPQHF. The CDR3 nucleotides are TGTGCCATCCCGTTCGGGGTCAGGGATTGGCTAGGCAATCAGCCCCAGCATTTT.

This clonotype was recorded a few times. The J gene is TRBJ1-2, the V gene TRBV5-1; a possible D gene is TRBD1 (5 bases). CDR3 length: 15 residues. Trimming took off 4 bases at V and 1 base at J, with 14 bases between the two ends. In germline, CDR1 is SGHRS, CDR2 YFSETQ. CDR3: CASSPGTAFNYGYTF. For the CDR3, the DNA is TGCGCCAGCAGCCCCGGGACTGCCTTTAACTATGGCTACACCTTC.

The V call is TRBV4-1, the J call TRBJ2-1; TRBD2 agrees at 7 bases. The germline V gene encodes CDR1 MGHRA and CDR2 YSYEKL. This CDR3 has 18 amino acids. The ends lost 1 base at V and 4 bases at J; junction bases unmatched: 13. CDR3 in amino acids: CASSQALQRGAGYNEQFF. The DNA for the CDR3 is TGCGCCAGCAGCCAAGCTCTTCAGCGGGGCGCAGGATACAATGAGCAGTTCTTC.

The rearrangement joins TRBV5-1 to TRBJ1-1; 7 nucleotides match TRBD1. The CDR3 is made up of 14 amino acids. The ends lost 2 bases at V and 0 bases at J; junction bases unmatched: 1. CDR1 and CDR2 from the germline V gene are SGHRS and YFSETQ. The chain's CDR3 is CASSFQGVNTEAFF. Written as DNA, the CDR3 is TGCGCCAGCAGCTTTCAGGGGGTGAACACTGAAGCTTTCTTT. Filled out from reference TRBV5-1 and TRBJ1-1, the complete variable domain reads KAGVTQTPRYLIKTRGQQVTLSCSPISGHRSVSWYQQTPGQGLQFLFEYFSETQRNKGNFPGRFSGRQFSNSRSEMNVSTLELGDSALYLCASSFQGVNTEAFFGQGTRLTVV.

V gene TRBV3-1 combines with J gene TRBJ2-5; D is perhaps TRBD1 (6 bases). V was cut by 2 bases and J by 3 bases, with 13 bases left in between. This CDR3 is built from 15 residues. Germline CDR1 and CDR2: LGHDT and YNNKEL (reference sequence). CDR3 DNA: TGTGCCAGCAGCCAACATCCTACAGGGAAAGAGACCCAGTACTTC. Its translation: CASSQHPTGKETQYF.

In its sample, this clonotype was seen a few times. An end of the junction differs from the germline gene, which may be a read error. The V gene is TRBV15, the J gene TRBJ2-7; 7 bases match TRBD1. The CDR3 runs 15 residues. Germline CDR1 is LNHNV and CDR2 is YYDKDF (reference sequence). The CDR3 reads CATGRPGTDLYEQYF. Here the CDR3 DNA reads TGTGCCACCGGCAGACCCGGGACAGACCTTTACGAGCAGTACTTC.

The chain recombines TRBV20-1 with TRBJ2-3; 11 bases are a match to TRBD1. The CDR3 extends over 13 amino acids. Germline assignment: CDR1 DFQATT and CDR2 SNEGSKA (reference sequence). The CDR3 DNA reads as TGCAGGGCGGGACAGGGGGAATGGGATACGCAGTATTTT. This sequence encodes CRAGQGEWDTQYF.

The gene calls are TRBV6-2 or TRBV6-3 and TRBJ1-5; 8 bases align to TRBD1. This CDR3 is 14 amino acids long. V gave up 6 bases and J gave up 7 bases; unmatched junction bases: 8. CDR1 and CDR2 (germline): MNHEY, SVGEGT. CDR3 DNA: TGTGCCAGCAGGGTGGCAGGGGGCCAACAGCCCCAGCATTTT. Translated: CASRVAGGQQPQHF.

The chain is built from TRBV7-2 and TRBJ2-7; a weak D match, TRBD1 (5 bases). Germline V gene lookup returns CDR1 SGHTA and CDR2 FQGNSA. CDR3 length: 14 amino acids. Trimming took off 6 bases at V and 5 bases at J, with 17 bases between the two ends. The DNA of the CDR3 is TGTGCCAGCAGGACAGACCAAGGGGTGGACGAGCAGTACTTC. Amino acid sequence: CASRTDQGVDEQYF.

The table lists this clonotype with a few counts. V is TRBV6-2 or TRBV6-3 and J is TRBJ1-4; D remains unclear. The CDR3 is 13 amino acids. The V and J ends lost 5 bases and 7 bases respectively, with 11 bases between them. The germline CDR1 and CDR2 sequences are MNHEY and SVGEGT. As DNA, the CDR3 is TGTGCCAGCAGTCTTCGTGTTAGTGAAAAACTGTTTTTT. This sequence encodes CASSLRVSEKLFF.

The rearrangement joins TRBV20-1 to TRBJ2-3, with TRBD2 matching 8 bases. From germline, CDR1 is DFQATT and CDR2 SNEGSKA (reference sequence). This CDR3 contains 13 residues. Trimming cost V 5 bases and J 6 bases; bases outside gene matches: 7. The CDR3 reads CSAASGSRDTQYF. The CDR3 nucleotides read TGCAGTGCTGCTAGCGGGTCTCGGGATACGCAGTATTTT.